The sequence of this T cell receptor (beta chain) was determined in a study of cytomegalovirus exposure and HLA in healthy donors. Study-wide findings and caveats: Most CMV-associated TCR beta chains appeared HLA-restricted in a later analysis. Most TCR beta V segments were productive about 90% or about 30% of the time in an earlier analysis.

Notes on this clone: Its target is unknown.

The PCR made use of 60 Vbeta and 13 Jbeta primers. In the original workflow: Roughly 10 million shared chains were among around 80 million unique TCR beta chains counted in a later analysis. Produced via immunoSEQ multiplex PCR; TCRdb's table is partial and in-frame only. That table supplies the V and J calls and clone size; D and trimming were determined from the DNA. The sample table sets out around 140,000 clones. The sequenced sample was PBMCs. The receptor was isolated from a woman between 40 and 50 years old in good health and CMV-seronegative.

CDR3: CASSDSASGGSDTQYF. In DNA form, the CDR3 reads TGTGCCAGCAGTGACTCGGCTAGCGGGGGGTCAGATACGCAGTATTTT. The chain uses TRBV6-4 and TRBJ2-3; 11 bases align to TRBD2. V was pared by 0 bases and J by 4 bases, with 3 bases of the junction left unmatched. Germline V gives CDR1 MRHNA, CDR2 SNTAGT. The CDR3 loop spans 16 amino acids.